Listed here is a single TCR beta chain. Its cognate antigen has yet to be identified. No base quality values were provided; no much bigger clone lies one nucleotide off. The donors were healthy, HIV-negative adults with no recently reported acute infections or vaccinations. Every donor was a Caucasian adult living in Nashville, Tennessee, USA. Magnetic negative selection was used to enrich CD4+ T cells, after which naive cells were positively selected on CD45RA and the negative fraction became the memory subset. After blood collection by leukapheresis, PBMCs were isolated using Ficoll-Histopaque density gradient centrifugation and then cryopreserved in the vapor phase of liquid nitrogen. Analytical flow cytometry was used to check the purity and quantity of every magnetically sorted T cell population. Genomic DNA was isolated from every sorted fraction and measured by UV absorbance on a Nanodrop 2000c.

These data belong to a study of shared clonotypes between healthy human individuals (TCRdb year 2020). About the full investigation: The cohort included three men and a couple of women between 18 and 49 years of age. For each donor, CD4 naive and CD4 memory were each run on three plates, CD8 naive on two plates, and CD8 memory on one plate. Per donor, leukapheresis produced somewhere between about 0.85 and 9.5 billion PBMCs. Libraries were prepared and TCR repertoires were sequenced by different laboratories using diverse techniques, in order to increase sequencing depth and limit assay-specific biases. To estimate repertoire size and how much clonotypes are shared between individuals, the study performed deep sequencing of blood TCR repertoires from a few healthy adults.

General conclusions and limits of the study: Estimated clonotype richness was generally larger for naive than for memory subsets. Sampling was restricted to blood, and TCR repertoires in tissue are likely to differ from TCR repertoires in blood. Pairwise subsampling indicated that sequencing depth was expected to affect the degree of clonotype sharing among donors. Clonotypes shared by all four sorted-subset donors showed higher generation probabilities than non-shared clonotypes. The small number of donors limited the genetic and exposure-history diversity represented. Even with the large sequencing depth, rarefaction of the sorted-subset datasets indicated that sequencing was incomplete. Approximately 4.8% of naive CD4, 3% to 4% of naive CD8, around 2.3% of memory CD4, and 0.4% of memory CD8 clonotypes were shared across a few donors.

TCR CDR3 regions were amplified from genomic DNA by multiplex PCR using the deep immunoSEQ assay. Genomic DNA extracted from each cell subset was distributed evenly over all wells of several immunoSEQ 96-well plates, and each plate served as one replicate. For sorted subsets, 150 to 250 ng genomic DNA, equal to about 30,000 T cell genomes, was loaded into each replicate PCR. Purified libraries were quantified with a Qubit 3.0 fluorometer, sized on a Bioanalyzer 2100, and re-quantified with the KAPA Library Quantification kit. A separate single-read 150-cycle Illumina NextSeq 550 flow cell was used to sequence each immunoSEQ 96-well plate. In the paper's pipeline: The immunoSEQ output contained only junctional sequences without quality scores, so filtering could not match that applied to full-length reads. Sequences were annotated with PyIR, a Python wrapper for IgBLAST v1.9, using IMGT germline references to assign V/J genes and CDR3. Any read was removed if the V/J assignment was weak (E-value above 1e-6), the CDR3 was missing, or the read contained stop codons, out-of-frame junctions, or ambiguous translated residues. V3J clonotypes were defined as sequences sharing an identical inferred V gene, J gene, and CDR3 amino acid sequence. Percentage overlap between repertoires was computed as shared unique clonotypes divided by the size of the smaller repertoire. Repertoire richness was assessed with RTK rarefaction, the Chao1 estimator, and Recon v2.1 estimates of unobserved clonotypes. For all TCRbeta clonotypes obtained by the gDNA method from a few donors, generation probabilities were computed with OLGA. TCRdb took over this immuneACCESS table, retaining in-frame rearrangements with V and J assigned. Such tables are incomplete; in checked studies, under half of the missing clones stem from an unresolved V gene, and the remainder is unexplained. V, J and clone size are taken as reported in that table, and D and trimming were inferred from the DNA itself. The sample yields about 1 million clones; around 76% were counted once. The biggest ten clones account for 1.4% of the sample.

CDR1 is given as SGHRS and CDR2 as YFSETQ, both from the germline V gene. V is pared back by 5 bases and J by 6 bases, with 12 bases lying between the germline termini. From its cysteine to its phenylalanine, the CDR3 spans 14 amino acids. Just CDR3 DNA is preserved here, 42 bases in frame from base 1. What was sequenced was memory CD4+ T cells sorted from blood. The sample's cell subset or site, from its label and the paper: CD45RA-negative fraction. The sequence was collected from a man younger than 30 in good health. Recombination linked TRBV5-1 to TRBJ1-6; the D gene is perhaps TRBD1, from 6 matching bases. The sequenced DNA: TGCGCCAGCAGTACTGGACAGTTTAATTCACCCCTCCACTTT. It specifies CASSTGQFNSPLHF. Where the CDR3 stops, the reference TRBV5-1 and TRBJ1-6 genes take over; the full variable domain is KAGVTQTPRYLIKTRGQQVTLSCSPISGHRSVSWYQQTPGQGLQFLFEYFSETQRNKGNFPGRFSGRQFSNSRSEMNVSTLELGDSALYLCASSTGQFNSPLHFGNGTRLTVT.